This T cell receptor (beta chain) came from a study of shared clonotypes between healthy human individuals (dated by TCRdb to 2018 to 2020). At the level of the whole study: A couple of women and a few men aged 18 to 49 years were included in the cohort. For each donor, three plates each were used for CD4 naive and CD4 memory, two plates were used for CD8 naive, and one plate was used for CD8 memory. The study deeply sequenced blood TCR repertoires of about 5 healthy adults to estimate repertoire size and the extent of clonotype sharing between individuals. To increase sequencing depth and limit assay-specific biases, different laboratories used diverse techniques to prepare libraries and sequence TCR repertoires. Leukapheresis yielded between about 0.9 and 10 billion PBMCs per donor. Results the study describes overall, beyond this receptor: Sampling was restricted to blood, and TCR repertoires in tissues likely differ from the TCR repertoires found in blood. The small number of donors limited the genetic and exposure-history diversity represented. Based on pairwise subsampling, the degree of clonotype sharing among donors was expected to be affected by sequencing depth. Larger estimated clonotype richness was generally found for naive subsets than for memory subsets. Compared with non-shared clonotypes, clonotypes shared by all four sorted-subset donors had higher generation probabilities. Sharing across several donors was observed for 4.5% to 6.5% of naive CD4, less than 4% of naive CD8, about 2.5% of memory CD4, and roughly 0.4% of memory CD8 clonotypes. Even with the large sequencing depth, rarefaction of the sorted-subset datasets indicated that sequencing was incomplete.

Regarding this clone: Its antigen remains unidentified. It has no much larger one-base neighbor in the sample; base qualities were not kept.

From the cysteine up to the phenylalanine, the CDR3 has a length of 19 residues. Kept here is only the CDR3 DNA, which spans 57 bases and is read in frame from base 1. Trimming accounts for 1 base at V and 3 bases at J, while the number of junction bases matched to no gene is 6. From the germline V gene, CDR1 is SGHTA and CDR2 is FQGNSA. Donors were healthy HIV-negative adults with no recently reported acute infections or vaccinations. All donors were Caucasian adults living in Nashville, Tennessee, USA. CD4+ T cells were enriched by magnetic negative selection; naive cells were then positively selected on CD45RA, and the negative fraction formed the memory subset. After blood collection by leukapheresis, PBMCs were isolated using Ficoll-Histopaque density gradient centrifugation and then cryopreserved in the vapor phase of liquid nitrogen. Purity and quantity of every magnetically sorted T cell population were checked by analytical flow cytometry. Genomic DNA was isolated from each sorted fraction and quantified by UV absorbance on a Nanodrop 2000c.

Using the deep immunoSEQ assay, TCR CDR3 regions were amplified from genomic DNA by multiplex PCR. Extracted genomic DNA from each cell subset was distributed evenly across all wells of several immunoSEQ 96-well plates, and each plate was treated as a replicate. For sorted subsets, each replicate PCR was loaded with about 0.2 ug genomic DNA, equivalent to some 31,000 T cell genomes. The purified libraries were quantified using a Qubit 3.0 fluorometer, sized with a Bioanalyzer 2100, and then quantified again using the KAPA Library Quantification kit. A separate single-read 150-cycle Illumina NextSeq 550 flow cell was used to sequence each immunoSEQ 96-well plate. For the original study's pipeline: Because only junctional sequences without quality scores were contained in the immunoSEQ output, filtering matching that applied to full-length reads could not be performed. To assign V/J genes and CDR3, sequences were annotated against IMGT germline references using PyIR, a Python wrapper for IgBLAST v1.9. Reads were removed for weak V/J assignments (E-value above 1e-6), missing CDR3, stop codons, out-of-frame junctions, or ambiguous translated residues. V3J clonotypes were defined as sequences sharing the same inferred V gene, J gene, and CDR3 amino acid sequence. To compute the percentage overlap between repertoires, the number of shared unique clonotypes was divided by the size of the smaller repertoire. Richness of each repertoire was evaluated using RTK rarefaction, the Chao1 estimator, and Recon v2.1 estimates of unobserved clonotypes. Generation probabilities for all TCRbeta clonotypes obtained by the gDNA method from a handful of donors were computed using OLGA. Imported from immuneACCESS, the table was reduced by TCRdb to in-frame sequences with V and J called. These copies leave out some clones; in studies compared against another copy, an unresolved V gene accounts for under half, and the cause of the remainder is not known. V and J calls and clone size follow that table, whereas D and trimming were derived from the DNA. The sample table contains millions of clones; only one count was recorded for around nine tenths of them. The ten most abundant clones make up under 0.15% of the sample.

The sample taken for sequencing was naive CD4+ T cells sorted from blood. The cell subset or site label of this sample denotes: CD45RA+ positively selected. Recombination linked TRBV7-2 to TRBJ2-4, with 16 bases aligning to TRBD2. The sequence was collected from a man aged 18 to 29 in good health. Here the CDR3 is given as CASSLERGLAGGVKNIQYF. The nucleotide sequence reads TGTGCCAGCAGCTTAGAAAGGGGACTAGCGGGAGGGGTCAAAAACATTCAGTACTTC.